Shown below are 24 T cell receptor beta chains from a single sample sequenced in a study of shared clonotypes between healthy human individuals. Libraries were prepared by immunoSEQ multiplex PCR; TCRdb keeps only in-frame clonotypes and omits some of them. The data hold more than 2,000,000 clones, with roughly 93% observed a single time. Sequencing was carried out using naive CD4+ T cells from PBMCs. The subset: CD45RA+ positively selected. The receptors were sampled from a man between 18 and 35 years old in good health. Some clones in this sample may be carry-over from other donors' samples.

About this clone: Other DNA sequences in this specimen translate into the identical CDR3. V gene TRBV30 combines with J gene TRBJ2-7, with D possibly TRBD2 on 5 matching bases. V was cut by 4 bases and J by 4 bases, with 17 bases left in between. The CDR3 totals 14 residues. Germline CDR1 GTSNPN, CDR2 SVGIG (reference sequence). CDR3 sequence reads: CAWISGRAEYEQYF. Written as DNA, the CDR3 is TGTGCCTGGATAAGCGGAAGGGCCGAATACGAGCAGTACTTC.

Notes on this clone: Other DNA sequences in the sample encode the same CDR3. The chain uses TRBV5-1 and TRBJ2-7; 11 positions match TRBD2. V shed 0 bases, J shed 4 bases, and the junction held 6 bases outside the gene matches. The CDR3 is 16 amino acids. CDR1 SGHRS and CDR2 YFSETQ come from the germline V gene. The CDR3 protein is CASSLAGLAGGYEQYF. The CDR3 DNA is TGCGCCAGCAGCTTGGCCGGGTTAGCGGGAGGGTACGAGCAGTACTTC.

J is TRBJ1-1 and V is TRBV29-1; 9 bases line up with TRBD1. After removal of 7 bases from V and 1 base from J, the junction contained 4 bases not matched to a gene. The germline CDR1 and CDR2 sequences are SQVTM and ANQGSEA. CDR3 size: 13 residues. For the CDR3, the DNA is TGCAGCGCTCAGGGACAGGGGAACACTGAAGCTTTCTTT. Its translation: CSAQGQGNTEAFF.

The chain uses TRBV30 and TRBJ1-2; the match to TRBD1 covers 8 bases. The germline gives CDR1 GTSNPN, CDR2 SVGIG (reference sequence). The CDR3 sequence is 14 residues long. V shed 3 bases, J shed 2 bases, and the junction held 5 bases outside the gene matches. The CDR3 DNA is TGTGCCTGGAGCCGGGACAGGTTAAACTATGGCTACACCTTC. It encodes CAWSRDRLNYGYTF. Supplemented by reference TRBV30 and TRBJ1-2, the full variable domain reads SQTIHQWPATLVQPVGSPLSLECTVEGTSNPNLYWYRQAAGRGLQLLFYSVGIGQISSEVPQNLSASRPQDRQFILSSKKLLLSDSGFYLCAWSRDRLNYGYTFGSGTRLTVV.

The rearrangement links TRBV11-2 to TRBJ2-1, with D possibly TRBD2 on 5 matching bases. CDR1 is SGHAT and CDR2 is FQNNGV in the germline V gene. V was trimmed by 1 base and J by 2 bases, leaving 12 bases between them. CDR3 length: 16 amino acids. The CDR3 DNA is TGTGCCAGCAGCTTAGTCGGCGGGCTAGCCTACAATGAGCAGTTCTTC. Encoded protein: CASSLVGGLAYNEQFF.

The gene calls are TRBV7-2 and TRBJ2-1; 10 positions agree with TRBD2. V trimming: 2 bases; J trimming: 8 bases; junction bases outside the gene matches: 0. Germline loops: CDR1 SGHTA, CDR2 FQGNSA. The CDR3 loop spans 13 amino acids. DNA of the CDR3: TGTGCCAGCAGCTTACTAGCGGGAGATGAGCAGTTCTTC. Residues: CASSLLAGDEQFF.

This rearrangement joins TRBV9 to TRBJ1-3; tentative D call: TRBD1 (5 bases). The CDR3 is 18 amino acids. The ends were cut back, 0 bases at V and 3 bases at J, with 19 bases in the middle. Germline CDR1 reads SGDLS; CDR2 reads YYNGEE. The CDR3 sequence is CASSVGIMGDLYGNTIYF. CDR3 sequence (DNA): TGTGCCAGCAGCGTAGGAATAATGGGGGACCTGTATGGAAACACCATATATTTT.

V gene TRBV28 combines with J gene TRBJ2-1, with a tentative D call TRBD2 (5 bases). CDR1 and CDR2 from the germline V gene are MDHEN and SYDVKM. The CDR3 covers 17 residues. Trimming took off 4 bases at V and 2 bases at J, with 18 bases between the two ends. CDR3 sequence (DNA): TGTGCCAGCAGTTCCCCCCAAGCCAGGCGGGCCTACAATGAGCAGTTCTTC. This gives the protein CASSSPQARRAYNEQFF.

The rearrangement joins TRBV9 to TRBJ2-1; D tentatively reads TRBD1 or TRBD2 (6 bases each). V gave up 4 bases and J gave up 4 bases, with 12 bases separating them. This CDR3 region has 14 residues. Germline assignment: CDR1 SGDLS and CDR2 YYNGEE. This CDR3 reads CASSWGALYNEQFF. CDR3 bases: TGTGCCAGCAGCTGGGGGGCTTTATACAATGAGCAGTTCTTC.

The gene calls are TRBV5-5 and TRBJ2-7; possible D gene TRBD2, 5 bases. Germline CDR1 and CDR2: SGHKS and YYEKEE (reference sequence). The CDR3 has 14 amino acids. V was pared by 7 bases and J by 2 bases, with 16 bases between. CDR3 nucleotides: TGTGCCAGCCGTAAACCGGGATTGACCTACGAGCAGTACTTC. Translated, it gives CASRKPGLTYEQYF.

This clone is a singleton in its sample. The rearrangement joins TRBV5-1 to TRBJ2-3; 9 bases are shared with TRBD1. The V gene end was trimmed by 2 bases and the J gene end by 10 bases; junction bases not matched to a gene: 14. The germline V gene has CDR1 SGHRS and CDR2 YFSETQ. This CDR3 has 16 residues. In DNA, the CDR3 is TGCGCCAGCAGCTTCGGGACACCGGGACAGGGTAGTCCGCAGTATTTT. Protein: CASSFGTPGQGSPQYF.

The rearrangement joins TRBV28 to TRBJ1-4, with D perhaps TRBD1 (6 bases). Trimming shortened V by 7 bases and J by 0 bases, and 15 bases separated the two germline ends. The V gene's germline CDR1 is MDHEN and CDR2 SYDVKM. CDR3 length: 16 residues. The CDR3, as DNA: TGTGCCAGCATGGGGGGCGCCCCGGCAACTAATGAAAAACTGTTTTTT. As protein: CASMGGAPATNEKLFF.

A single count supports this clone. V and J are TRBV28 and TRBJ2-1, with no clear D. Germline loops: CDR1 MDHEN, CDR2 SYDVKM. Trimming left V 5 bases short and J 7 bases short, with 18 bases between. CDR3 length equals 15 residues. The CDR3 spells CASSPGVSLANEQFF. CDR3 coding DNA: TGTGCCAGCAGTCCTGGGGTATCCTTGGCTAATGAGCAGTTCTTC.

On this clone itself: Additional DNA sequences in this sample encode the identical CDR3. This chain connects TRBV29-1 to TRBJ2-7; D possibly corresponds to TRBD1 (5 bases). The CDR3 totals 12 residues. Trimming removed 3 bases at V and 0 bases at J, with 6 bases between. Germline V gene data show CDR1 as SQVTM and CDR2 as ANQGSEA. The CDR3 sequence is CSVETDSYEQYF. The CDR3 DNA reads TGCAGCGTTGAGACAGACTCCTACGAGCAGTACTTC.

This chain joins TRBV5-6 and TRBJ1-6, with 10 bases identical to TRBD1. J gave up 5 bases and V 4 bases, and 6 bases lay outside the gene matches. CDR3 size: 16 residues. In germline, CDR1 is SGHDT, CDR2 YYEEEE. The CDR3 DNA is TGTGCCAGCAGCGTCGACAGGGGGCGGGATAATTCACCCCTCCACTTT. Protein: CASSVDRGRDNSPLHF.

This chain links TRBV11-3 with TRBJ1-1; the match to TRBD1 covers 7 bases. The length of the CDR3 is 16 residues. Germline V gives CDR1 SGHNT, CDR2 YENEEA. The V segment lost 1 base and the J segment 5 bases; nucleotides outside the gene matches: 10. The CDR3: CASSLGGSTGSTEAFF. As DNA, the CDR3 is TGTGCCAGCAGCTTAGGTGGATCGACAGGGTCGACTGAAGCTTTCTTT.

V gene TRBV5-4 combines with J gene TRBJ1-2; 10 bases fit TRBD1. The germline gives CDR1 SGHNT, CDR2 YYREEE (reference sequence). CDR3 length: 15 residues. Unmatched junction bases numbered 7, after V lost 4 bases and J lost 4 bases. The CDR3 coding sequence is TGTGCCAGCAGCCCAGGGACAGGGGAAATCTATGGCTACACCTTC. It encodes CASSPGTGEIYGYTF.

The CDR3 reads CARTGTGELFF. In DNA form, the CDR3 reads TGTGCCAGGACAGGGACCGGGGAGCTGTTTTTT. The genes are TRBV30 and TRBJ2-2; 8 nucleotides match TRBD1. The CDR3 length is 11 residues. The junction had 1 base not matched to a gene; V was cut back by 8 bases and J by 5 bases. The germline V gene encodes CDR1 GTSNPN and CDR2 SVGIG (reference sequence).

The rearrangement uses TRBV5-1 and TRBJ2-1; 12 bases align to TRBD2. Trimming cost V 0 bases and J 9 bases; bases outside gene matches: 4. The length of the CDR3 is 15 residues. CDR1 is SGHRS, CDR2 YFSETQ, per germline. This chain's CDR3 is CASSLASGRVVEQFF. CDR3 nucleotide sequence: TGCGCCAGCAGCTTGGCTAGCGGGAGGGTGGTTGAGCAGTTCTTC.

V and J are TRBV7-2 and TRBJ1-1; the D gene is possibly TRBD1 (6 bases). This CDR3 has 16 amino acids. Looked up from germline, CDR1 is SGHTA and CDR2 is FQGNSA. V lost 2 bases, J lost 3 bases, and 16 bases lay in between. For the CDR3, the DNA is TGTGCCAGCAGCTTATCGAGAACAGGGACTGACACTGAAGCTTTCTTT. Translated: CASSLSRTGTDTEAFF.

The chain has TRBV4-2 and TRBJ1-2, with D tentatively TRBD1 (6 bases). Germline CDR1 is LGHNA and CDR2 is YNFKEQ. There are 15 residues in the CDR3. The V end lost 0 bases, the J end lost 8 bases, and 16 bases lay between the germline ends. The CDR3, as DNA: TGTGCCAGCAGCCAAGATAAGTTGGGGGGCGTAGGCTACACCTTC. Its translation is CASSQDKLGGVGYTF.

The chain recombines TRBV7-9 with TRBJ2-5; 7 bases map to TRBD2. The germline V gene encodes CDR1 SEHNR and CDR2 FQNEAQ (reference sequence). V was pared by 2 bases and J by 5 bases, with 11 bases of the junction left unmatched. The CDR3 is 16 amino acids. CDR3 region: CASSLRASGAPETQYF. The CDR3 DNA is TGTGCCAGCAGCTTAAGGGCTAGCGGAGCCCCGGAGACCCAGTACTTC. The full variable domain, its missing parts supplied by reference TRBV7-9 and TRBJ2-5, is DTGVSQNPRHKITKRGQNVTFRCDPISEHNRLYWYRQTLGQGPEFLTYFQNEAQLEKSRLLSDRFSAERPKGSFSTLEIQRTEQGDSAMYLCASSLRASGAPETQYFGPGTRLLVL.

In its sample, this clone was seen once. The chain is built from TRBV10-3 and TRBJ2-2; 9 positions agree with TRBD1. Germline assignment: CDR1 ENHRY and CDR2 SYGVKD. This CDR3 has 14 residues. The J segment lost 7 bases and the V segment lost 7 bases, leaving 7 bases of the junction unmatched. The CDR3 loop reads CAINRQGVGGELFF. The CDR3 DNA reads as TGTGCCATCAATAGACAGGGGGTTGGCGGGGAGCTGTTTTTT.

The V call is TRBV29-1, the J call TRBJ1-1; D not resolved. This CDR3 spans 13 amino acids. Per the germline V gene, CDR1 is SQVTM and CDR2 is ANQGSEA. V lost 4 bases and J lost 2, with 11 bases in between. CDR3 loop: CSVGLLLNTEAFF. As DNA, the CDR3 is TGCAGCGTTGGGCTTTTGTTAAACACTGAAGCTTTCTTT. The variable domain in full, completed from reference TRBV29-1 and TRBJ1-1, reads SAVISQKPSRDICQRGTSLTIQCQVDSQVTMMFWYRQQPGQSLTLIATANQGSEATYESGFVIDKFPISRPNLTFSTLTVSNMSPEDSSIYLCSVGLLLNTEAFFGQGTRLTVV.